What follows is one T cell receptor (beta chain) and its context. The data are from a study of blood T cell repertoires in COVID-19. About the research overall: Samples representing acute and convalescent COVID-19 were sourced from the United States, Italy and Spain.

Produced via immunoSEQ multiplex PCR; TCRdb's table is partial and in-frame only. Of 200,000 to 250,000 clones in the sample, 70% to 90% were seen once. This clonotype was sampled from a woman between 18 and 29 years old who had recovered from COVID-19. The sample was peripheral blood.

The CDR3 DNA follows: TGTGCCAGCAGCCTCCTAGCGGGGCCCACAGATACGCAGTATTTT. Translated: CASSLLAGPTDTQYF. The chain is built from TRBV13 and TRBJ2-3; 9 bases agree with TRBD2. Germline-derived CDR1 and CDR2 are PRHDT and FYEKMQ (reference sequence). Trimming at V came to 5 bases and at J to 2 bases, leaving 5 bases not matched to a gene. CDR3 length equals 15 residues.